The sample holds a few counts of the clone carrying this T cell receptor beta chain. Its antigen is not identified. This entry belongs to a study of graft-versus-host responses after intestinal transplantation. V lost 0 bases and J lost 1, with 7 bases in between. This CDR3 has 14 residues. Germline V gives CDR1 MNHEY, CDR2 SVGAGI. The repertoire was sequenced with immunoSEQ multiplex PCR; TCRdb's copy has only in-frame clones and lacks some. The repertoire holds about 90,000 clones, with roughly 90% as singletons. The sequence derives from a human donor who received an intestinal transplant. The chain employs TRBV6-5 and TRBJ2-7; D is uncertain. The sample consisted of unstimulated CD8+ T cells sorted from spleen or lymph node cells, taken before intestinal transplant. The CDR3 here is CASSYSPRSYEQYF. Here the CDR3 DNA reads TGTGCCAGCAGTTACTCCCCCAGGTCCTACGAGCAGTACTTC.